These 9 T cell receptor beta chains came from one sample sequenced in a study of blood T cell repertoires in COVID-19. This table comes from immunoSEQ multiplex PCR, and its TCRdb copy is limited to in-frame clones, with some not included. Of about 220,000 clones listed, approximately 90% are singletons. The source material was PBMCs or T cells enriched from blood (not recorded which). The receptors come from a woman aged 40 to 50 with acute COVID-19.

The chain employs TRBV2 and TRBJ1-3; 9 bases agree with TRBD1. Germline values: CDR1 SNHLY, CDR2 FYNNEI. This CDR3 comprises 13 residues. After removal of 6 bases from V and 6 bases from J, the junction contained 3 bases not matched to a gene. CDR3 sequence: CASSRDRVNTIYF. The DNA for the CDR3 is TGTGCCAGCAGCCGGGACAGGGTAAACACCATATATTTT.

The rearrangement uses TRBV21-1 and TRBJ1-5; no DNA check was done on the table's D call, TRBD1. TRBV21-1 is a pseudogene locus. The length of the CDR3 is 18 residues. The CDR3 DNA follows: TGTGCCAGCAGCAAATATGCGGGGACAGGGCCTCGGAATCAGCCCCAGCATTTT. This sequence encodes CASSKYAGTGPRNQPQHF.

V usage is TRBV19 and J usage is TRBJ2-3; possibly TRBD1 for D (5 bases). Trimming cost V 4 bases and J 1 base, with 9 bases left between them. CDR3 size: 14 residues. Germline assignment: CDR1 LNHDA and CDR2 SQIVND (reference sequence). In DNA form, the CDR3 reads TGTGCCAGTAGTACCAGGGTGGGCACAGATACGCAGTATTTT. Its translation: CASSTRVGTDTQYF.

The V gene is TRBV7-8, the J gene TRBJ1-1, with D possibly being TRBD1 (5 bases). V was pared by 4 bases and J by 1 base, with 13 bases between. This CDR3 contains 15 residues. Germline V gene lookup returns CDR1 SGHVS and CDR2 FQNEAQ. The CDR3: CASSSLQVGNTEAFF. The CDR3 bases are TGTGCCAGCAGCTCCCTACAGGTGGGGAACACTGAAGCTTTCTTT.

Details on this clone: The same CDR3 can be traced to other DNA sequences in this sample. The genes are TRBV11-2 and TRBJ1-6; D is unclear. The CDR3 has 13 amino acids. V gave up 1 base and J gave up 6 bases, with 4 bases separating them. Germline CDR1 reads SGHAT; CDR2 reads FQNNGV. Here the CDR3 reads CASSLARNSPLHF. CDR3 sequence (DNA): TGTGCCAGCAGCTTAGCTCGTAATTCACCCCTCCACTTT. Variable domain in full (rest from reference TRBV11-2 and TRBJ1-6): EAGVAQSPRYKIIEKRQSVAFWCNPISGHATLYWYQQILGQGPKLLIQFQNNGVVDDSQLPKDRFSAERLKGVDSTLKIQPAKLEDSAVYLCASSLARNSPLHFGNGTRLTVT.

The chain combines TRBV20-1 with TRBJ1-2, with 10 bases lining up with TRBD1. The CDR3 contains 14 residues. Germline CDR1 reads DFQATT; CDR2 reads SNEGSKA (reference sequence). Trimming at V came to 3 bases and at J to 5 bases, leaving 6 bases not matched to a gene. This CDR3 is CSASRQGAGYGYTF. In DNA, the CDR3 is TGCAGTGCTAGTAGACAGGGGGCGGGATATGGCTACACCTTC.

The chain is built from TRBV7-9 and TRBJ2-7; 7 bases fit TRBD2. CDR3 length: 17 amino acids. Germline-derived CDR1 and CDR2 are SEHNR and FQNEAQ (reference sequence). Trimming at V came to 1 base and at J to 1 base, leaving 10 bases not matched to a gene. The CDR3 reads CASSLGGVAGLSYEQYF. CDR3 DNA: TGTGCCAGCAGCTTAGGTGGGGTAGCGGGCCTATCCTACGAGCAGTACTTC.

V is TRBV12-5 and J is TRBJ1-1; D might be TRBD1 (6 bases). The ends were cut back, 6 bases at V and 4 bases at J, with 15 bases in the middle. This CDR3 has 14 amino acids. Germline loops: CDR1 LGHNT, CDR2 FRNRAP. As DNA, the CDR3 is TGTGCTAGTGGGTCGACGCAGGGGCCCACTGAAGCTTTCTTT. Translated, it gives CASGSTQGPTEAFF. The full variable domain, rest sourced from reference TRBV12-5 and TRBJ1-1, is DARVTQTPRHKVTEMGQEVTMRCQPILGHNTVFWYRQTMMQGLELLAYFRNRAPLDDSGMPKDRFSAEMPDATLATLKIQPSEPRDSAVYFCASGSTQGPTEAFFGQGTRLTVV.

The chain has TRBV30 and TRBJ1-5; 9 bases line up with TRBD1. CDR3 size: 17 residues. After removal of 2 bases from V and 2 bases from J, the junction contained 10 bases not matched to a gene. Germline-derived CDR1 and CDR2 are GTSNPN and SVGIG (reference sequence). The CDR3 region is CAWSSKDRGTGNQPQHF. Written as DNA, the CDR3 is TGTGCCTGGAGTTCCAAGGACAGGGGAACTGGCAATCAGCCCCAGCATTTT.